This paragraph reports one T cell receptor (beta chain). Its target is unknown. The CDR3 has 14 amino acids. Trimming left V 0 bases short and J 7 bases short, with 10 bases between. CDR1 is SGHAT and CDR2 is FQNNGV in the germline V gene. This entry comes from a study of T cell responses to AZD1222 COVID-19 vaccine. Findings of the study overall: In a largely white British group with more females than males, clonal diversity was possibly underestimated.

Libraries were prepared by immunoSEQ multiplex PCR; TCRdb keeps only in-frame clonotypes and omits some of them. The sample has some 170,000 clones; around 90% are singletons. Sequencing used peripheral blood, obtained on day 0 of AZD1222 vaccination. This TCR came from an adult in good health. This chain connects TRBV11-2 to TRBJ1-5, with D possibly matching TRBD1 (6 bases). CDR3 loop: CASSLEAQGQPQHF. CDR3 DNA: TGTGCCAGCAGCTTAGAAGCCCAGGGGCAGCCCCAGCATTTT. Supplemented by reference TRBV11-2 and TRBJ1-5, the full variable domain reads EAGVAQSPRYKIIEKRQSVAFWCNPISGHATLYWYQQILGQGPKLLIQFQNNGVVDDSQLPKDRFSAERLKGVDSTLKIQPAKLEDSAVYLCASSLEAQGQPQHFGDGTRLSIL.